This T cell receptor (beta chain) was obtained from a study of CXCR3-negative and CXCR3-positive naive CD8 T cells. Libraries were UMI-labeled 5' RACE TRB cDNA. Reprocessing the 5' RACE reads, TCRdb reports a single entry for every CDR3 protein and omits DNA. This table lists some 60,000 distinct CDR3 sequences. Study findings and constraints: CXCR3-positive naive cells had more hydrophobic TRB CDR3s than CXCR3-negative naive cells.

Germline V lookup: CDR1 SEHNR, CDR2 FQNEAQ (reference sequence). CDR3 length: 14 residues. Concerning this clonotype itself: Antigen specificity is unknown.

The source is a human donor in good health. Some clones in this sample may be carry-over from other donors' samples. The specimen sequenced was naive CXCR3+ CD8+ T cells from blood. Subset indicated: CD45RO-CCR7+CD27+CD95- naive CD8+ T cells expressing CXCR3 (TNR3+). The chain couples TRBV7-9 to TRBJ2-3; checking the TCRdb D call of TRBD1 is not possible without DNA. The CDR3 sequence is CASSSRDREDTQYF.